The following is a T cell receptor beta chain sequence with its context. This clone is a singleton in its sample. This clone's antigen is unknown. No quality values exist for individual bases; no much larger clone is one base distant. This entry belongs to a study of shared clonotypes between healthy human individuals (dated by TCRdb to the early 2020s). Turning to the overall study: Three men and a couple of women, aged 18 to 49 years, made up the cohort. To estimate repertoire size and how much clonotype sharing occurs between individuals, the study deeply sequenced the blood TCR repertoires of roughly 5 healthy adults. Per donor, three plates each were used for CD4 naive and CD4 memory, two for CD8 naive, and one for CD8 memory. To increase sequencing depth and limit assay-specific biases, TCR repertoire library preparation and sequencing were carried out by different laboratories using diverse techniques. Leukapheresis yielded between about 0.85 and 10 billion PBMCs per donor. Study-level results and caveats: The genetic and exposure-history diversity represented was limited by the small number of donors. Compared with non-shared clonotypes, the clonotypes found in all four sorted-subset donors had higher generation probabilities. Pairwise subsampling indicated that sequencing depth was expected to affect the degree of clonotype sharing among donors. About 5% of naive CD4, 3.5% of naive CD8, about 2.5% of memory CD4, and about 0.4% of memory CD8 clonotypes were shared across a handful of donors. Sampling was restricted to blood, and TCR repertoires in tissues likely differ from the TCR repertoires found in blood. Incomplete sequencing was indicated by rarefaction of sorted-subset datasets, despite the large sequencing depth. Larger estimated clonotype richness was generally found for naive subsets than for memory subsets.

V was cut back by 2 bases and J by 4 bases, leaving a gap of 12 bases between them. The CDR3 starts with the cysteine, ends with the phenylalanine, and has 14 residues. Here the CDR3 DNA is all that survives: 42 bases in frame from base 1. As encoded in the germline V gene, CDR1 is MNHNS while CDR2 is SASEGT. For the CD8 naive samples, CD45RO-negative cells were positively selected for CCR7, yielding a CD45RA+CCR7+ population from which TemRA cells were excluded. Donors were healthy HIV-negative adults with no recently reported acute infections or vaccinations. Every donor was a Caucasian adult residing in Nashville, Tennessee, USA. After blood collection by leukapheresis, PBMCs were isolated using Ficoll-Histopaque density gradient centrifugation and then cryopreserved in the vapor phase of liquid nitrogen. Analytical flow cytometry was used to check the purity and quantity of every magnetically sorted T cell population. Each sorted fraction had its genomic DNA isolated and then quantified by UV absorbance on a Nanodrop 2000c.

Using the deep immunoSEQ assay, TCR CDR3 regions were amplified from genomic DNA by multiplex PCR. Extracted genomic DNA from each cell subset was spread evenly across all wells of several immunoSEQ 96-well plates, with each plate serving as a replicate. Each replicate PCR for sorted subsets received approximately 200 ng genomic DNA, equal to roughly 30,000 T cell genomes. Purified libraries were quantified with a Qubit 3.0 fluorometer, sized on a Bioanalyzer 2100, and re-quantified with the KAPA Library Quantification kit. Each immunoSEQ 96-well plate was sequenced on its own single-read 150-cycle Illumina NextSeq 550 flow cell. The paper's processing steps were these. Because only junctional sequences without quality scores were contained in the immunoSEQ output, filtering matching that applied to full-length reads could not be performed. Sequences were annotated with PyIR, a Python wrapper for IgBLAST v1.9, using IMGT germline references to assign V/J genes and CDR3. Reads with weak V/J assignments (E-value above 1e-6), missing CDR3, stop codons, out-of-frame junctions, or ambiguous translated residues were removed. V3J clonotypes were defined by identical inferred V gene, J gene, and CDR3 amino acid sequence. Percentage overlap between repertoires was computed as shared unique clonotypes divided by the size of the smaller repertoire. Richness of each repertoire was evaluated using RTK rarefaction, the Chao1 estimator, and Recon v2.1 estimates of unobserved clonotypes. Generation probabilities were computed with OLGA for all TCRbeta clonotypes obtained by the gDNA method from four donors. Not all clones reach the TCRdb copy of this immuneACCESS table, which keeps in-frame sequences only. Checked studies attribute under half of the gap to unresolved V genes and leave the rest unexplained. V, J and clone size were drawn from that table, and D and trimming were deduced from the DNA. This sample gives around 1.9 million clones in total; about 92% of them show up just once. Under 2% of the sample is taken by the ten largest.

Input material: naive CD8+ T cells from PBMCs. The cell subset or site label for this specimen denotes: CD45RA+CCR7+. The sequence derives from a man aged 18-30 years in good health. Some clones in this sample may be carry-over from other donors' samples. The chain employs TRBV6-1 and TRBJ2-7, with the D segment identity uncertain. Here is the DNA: TGTGCCAGCAGTGAACGTGACTCCCCTTACGAGCAGTACTTC. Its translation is CASSERDSPYEQYF.